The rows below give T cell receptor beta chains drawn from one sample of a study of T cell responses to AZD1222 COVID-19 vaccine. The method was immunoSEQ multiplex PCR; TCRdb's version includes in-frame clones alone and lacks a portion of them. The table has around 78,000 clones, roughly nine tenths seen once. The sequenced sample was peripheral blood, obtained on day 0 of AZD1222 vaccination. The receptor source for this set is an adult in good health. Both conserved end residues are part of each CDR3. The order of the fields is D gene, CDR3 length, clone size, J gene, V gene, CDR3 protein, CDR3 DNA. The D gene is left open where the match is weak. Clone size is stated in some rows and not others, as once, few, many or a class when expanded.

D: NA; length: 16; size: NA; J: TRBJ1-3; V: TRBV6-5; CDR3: CASSYSDTFSGNTIYF; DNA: TGTGCCAGCAGTTACTCCGACACTTTCTCTGGAAACACCATATATTTT
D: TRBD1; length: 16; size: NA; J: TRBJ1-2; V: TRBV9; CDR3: CASSVAPTGAGYGYTF; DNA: TGTGCCAGCAGCGTAGCCCCCACAGGGGCGGGGTATGGCTACACCTTC
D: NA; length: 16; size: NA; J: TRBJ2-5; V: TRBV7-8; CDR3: CASSLRNRPGRETQYF; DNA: TGTGCCAGCAGCTTAAGGAACAGGCCCGGGCGGGAGACCCAGTACTTC
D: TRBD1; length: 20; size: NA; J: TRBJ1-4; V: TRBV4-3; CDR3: CASSQVGDRAFQGWDEKLFF; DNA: TGCGCCAGCAGCCAAGTGGGGGACAGGGCCTTCCAGGGGTGGGATGAAAAACTGTTTTTT
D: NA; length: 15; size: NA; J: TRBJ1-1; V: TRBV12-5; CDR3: CASGLDTAPSTEAFF; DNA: TGTGCTAGTGGTTTGGACACGGCTCCCTCGACTGAAGCTTTCTTT
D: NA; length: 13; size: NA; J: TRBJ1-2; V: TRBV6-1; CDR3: CASSDVRDGGYTF; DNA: TGTGCCAGCAGTGATGTCAGGGATGGTGGCTACACCTTC
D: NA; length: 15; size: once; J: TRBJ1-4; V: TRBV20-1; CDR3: CSASHREGTNEKLFF; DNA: TGCAGTGCTAGTCACAGGGAGGGAACTAATGAAAAACTGTTTTTT
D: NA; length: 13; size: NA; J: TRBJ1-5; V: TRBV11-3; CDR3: CASSGGPGQPQHF; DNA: TGTGCCAGCAGCGGGGGCCCTGGGCAGCCCCAGCATTTT
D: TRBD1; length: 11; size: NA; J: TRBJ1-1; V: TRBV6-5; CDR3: CASSNRGEAFF; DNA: TGTGCCAGCAGTAACAGGGGTGAAGCTTTCTTT
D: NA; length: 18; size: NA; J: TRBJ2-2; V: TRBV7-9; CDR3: CASSLGYHLSGNTGELFF; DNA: TGTGCCAGCAGCTTAGGGTATCATCTCTCGGGGAACACCGGGGAGCTGTTTTTT
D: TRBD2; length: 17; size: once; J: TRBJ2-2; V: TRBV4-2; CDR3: CASSQDPASGNTGELFF; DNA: TGTGCCAGCAGCCAAGATCCGGCTAGCGGGAACACCGGGGAGCTGTTTTTT
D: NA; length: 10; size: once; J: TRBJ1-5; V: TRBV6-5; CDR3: CASGGQPQHF; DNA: TGTGCCAGTGGGGGTCAGCCCCAGCATTTT
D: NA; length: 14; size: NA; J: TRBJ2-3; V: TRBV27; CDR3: CASSRRVRTDTQYF; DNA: TGTGCCAGCAGTCGGCGTGTCAGGACAGATACGCAGTATTTT
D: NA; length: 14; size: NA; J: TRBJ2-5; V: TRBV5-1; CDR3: CASSVGRNQETQYF; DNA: TGCGCCAGCAGCGTGGGACGGAATCAAGAGACCCAGTACTTC
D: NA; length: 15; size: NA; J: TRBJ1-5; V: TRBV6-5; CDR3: CASKEGGMGNQPQHF; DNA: TGTGCCAGCAAAGAAGGGGGAATGGGCAATCAGCCCCAGCATTTT
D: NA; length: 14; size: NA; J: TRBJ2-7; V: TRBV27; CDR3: CASSLLGGPYEQYF; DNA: TGTGCCAGCAGTTTATTGGGGGGACCCTACGAGCAGTACTTC
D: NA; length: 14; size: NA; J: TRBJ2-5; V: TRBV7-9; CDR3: CASSSQGHQETQYF; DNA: TGTGCCAGCAGCTCCCAGGGCCACCAAGAGACCCAGTACTTC
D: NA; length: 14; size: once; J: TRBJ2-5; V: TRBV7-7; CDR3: CASSLQGGGETQYF; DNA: TGTGCCAGCAGCTTACAAGGAGGCGGAGAGACCCAGTACTTC
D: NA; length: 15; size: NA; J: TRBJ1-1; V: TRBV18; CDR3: CASSPPISGTTEAFF; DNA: TGTGCCAGCTCACCACCAATATCCGGGACCACTGAAGCTTTCTTT
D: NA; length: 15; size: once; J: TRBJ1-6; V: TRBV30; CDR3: CAWSVKSSYNSPLHF; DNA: TGTGCCTGGAGTGTAAAGTCCAGCTATAATTCACCCCTCCACTTT
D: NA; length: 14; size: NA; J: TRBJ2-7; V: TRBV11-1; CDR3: CASSLDRVAVEQYF; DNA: TGTGCCAGCAGCTTAGACAGGGTGGCGGTCGAGCAGTACTTC
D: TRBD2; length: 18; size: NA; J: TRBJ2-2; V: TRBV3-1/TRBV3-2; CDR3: CASSQAGGSGSYTGELFF; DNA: TGTGCCAGCAGCCAAGCGGGAGGCTCAGGATCGTACACCGGGGAGCTGTTTTTT
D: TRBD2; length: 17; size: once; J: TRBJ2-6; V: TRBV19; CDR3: CASTVSGSSSGANVLTF; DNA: TGTGCCAGTACCGTTAGCGGGAGCTCCTCTGGGGCCAACGTCCTGACTTTC
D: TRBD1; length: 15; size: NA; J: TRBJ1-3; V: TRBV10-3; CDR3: CAIRAGGEGVNTIYF; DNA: TGTGCCATCAGAGCAGGGGGAGAAGGAGTTAACACCATATATTTT
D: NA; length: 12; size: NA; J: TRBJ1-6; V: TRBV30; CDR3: CAWSMGDSPLHF; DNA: TGTGCCTGGAGTATGGGAGATTCACCCCTCCACTTT
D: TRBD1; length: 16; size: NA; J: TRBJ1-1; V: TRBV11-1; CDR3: CASSLAETGGFGEAFF; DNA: TGTGCCAGCAGCTTAGCCGAAACAGGGGGGTTCGGTGAAGCTTTCTTT
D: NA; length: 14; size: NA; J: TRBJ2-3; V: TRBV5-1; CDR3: CASTMIPSTDTQYF; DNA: TGCGCCAGCACCATGATCCCTAGCACAGATACGCAGTATTTT
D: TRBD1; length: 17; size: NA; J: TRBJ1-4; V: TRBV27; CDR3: CASSLFYPGQDHEKLFF; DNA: TGTGCCAGCAGTTTATTTTATCCGGGACAGGACCATGAAAAACTGTTTTTT
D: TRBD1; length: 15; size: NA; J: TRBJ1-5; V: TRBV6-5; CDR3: CARRGHGGGNQPQHF; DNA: TGTGCCAGGAGGGGGCATGGTGGTGGCAATCAGCCCCAGCATTTT
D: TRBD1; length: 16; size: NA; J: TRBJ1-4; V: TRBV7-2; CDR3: CASSANIQGALGKLFF; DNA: TGTGCCAGCAGCGCCAACATACAGGGGGCGCTTGGAAAACTGTTTTTT
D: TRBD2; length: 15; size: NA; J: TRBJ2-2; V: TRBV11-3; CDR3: CASSRTSGSAGELFF; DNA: TGTGCCAGCAGCCGGACTAGCGGGAGTGCCGGGGAGCTGTTTTTT
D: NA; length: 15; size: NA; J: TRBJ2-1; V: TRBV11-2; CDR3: CASSLSAVSYNEQFF; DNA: TGTGCCAGCAGCTTAAGTGCAGTTTCCTACAATGAGCAGTTCTTC
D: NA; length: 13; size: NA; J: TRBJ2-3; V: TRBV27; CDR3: CASSGASTDTQYF; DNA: TGTGCCAGCAGTGGCGCTAGCACAGATACGCAGTATTTT
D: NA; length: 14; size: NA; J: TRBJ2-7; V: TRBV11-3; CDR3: CASSLEGGVYEQYF; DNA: TGTGCCAGCAGCTTAGAAGGGGGAGTCTACGAGCAGTACTTC
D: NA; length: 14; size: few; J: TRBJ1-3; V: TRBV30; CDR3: CAWSVEVTGNTIYF; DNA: TGTGCCTGGAGTGTAGAGGTCACTGGAAACACCATATATTTT
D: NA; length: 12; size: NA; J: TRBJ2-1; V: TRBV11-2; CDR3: CASSPLGNEQFF; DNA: TGTGCCAGCAGCCCGCTGGGCAATGAGCAGTTCTTC
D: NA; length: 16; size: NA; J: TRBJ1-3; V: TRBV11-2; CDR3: CASSPRTDVSGNTIYF; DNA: TGTGCCAGCAGCCCTAGGACAGACGTCTCTGGAAACACCATATATTTT
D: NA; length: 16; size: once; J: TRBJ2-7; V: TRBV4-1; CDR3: CASSQDWGGVTYEQYF; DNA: TGCGCCAGCAGCCAAGATTGGGGCGGGGTAACCTACGAGCAGTACTTC
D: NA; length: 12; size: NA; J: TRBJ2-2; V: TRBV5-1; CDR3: CASESEPGELFF; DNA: TGCGCCAGTGAGTCCGAGCCCGGGGAGCTGTTTTTT
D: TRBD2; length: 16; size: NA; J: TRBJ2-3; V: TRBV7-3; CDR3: CASSPQLAGVADTQYF; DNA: TGTGCCAGCAGCCCACAACTAGCGGGAGTGGCAGATACGCAGTATTTT
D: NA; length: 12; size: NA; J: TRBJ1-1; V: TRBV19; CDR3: CASMRRGSEAFF; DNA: TGTGCCAGTATGAGGAGGGGCAGTGAAGCTTTCTTT
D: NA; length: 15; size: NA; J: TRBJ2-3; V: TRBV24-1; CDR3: CATSDSGQSTDTQYF; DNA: TGTGCCACCAGTGACTCTGGACAGTCCACAGATACGCAGTATTTT
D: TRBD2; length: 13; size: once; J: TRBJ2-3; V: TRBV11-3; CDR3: CASSWGGADTQYF; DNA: TGTGCCAGCAGCTGGGGAGGGGCAGATACGCAGTATTTT
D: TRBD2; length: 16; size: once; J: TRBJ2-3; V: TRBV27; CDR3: CASSFLAGGPGDTQYF; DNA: TGTGCCAGCAGTTTCTTAGCGGGGGGGCCTGGAGATACGCAGTATTTT
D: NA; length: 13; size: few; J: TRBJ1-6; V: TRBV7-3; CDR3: CASSLAINSPLHF; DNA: TGTGCCAGCAGCCTAGCTATTAATTCACCCCTCCACTTT
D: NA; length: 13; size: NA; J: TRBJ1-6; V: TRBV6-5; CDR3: CASSSDTTHPLHF; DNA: TGTGCCAGCAGTTCGGACACCACCCACCCCCTCCACTTT
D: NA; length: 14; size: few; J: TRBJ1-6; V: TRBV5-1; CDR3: CASSLDGTNSPLHF; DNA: TGCGCCAGCAGCTTGGACGGGACCAATTCACCCCTCCACTTT
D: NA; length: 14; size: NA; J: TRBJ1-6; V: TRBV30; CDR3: CAVNHRDRASPLHF; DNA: TGTGCCGTAAACCATCGGGATAGGGCTTCACCCCTCCACTTT
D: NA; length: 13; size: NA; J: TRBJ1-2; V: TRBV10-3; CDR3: CAIGSGTNYGYTF; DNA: TGTGCCATCGGGTCGGGCACAAACTATGGCTACACCTTC
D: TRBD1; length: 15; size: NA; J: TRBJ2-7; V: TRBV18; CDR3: CASSQDRASSDEQYF; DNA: TGTGCCAGCTCTCAGGACAGGGCGTCGTCCGACGAGCAGTACTTC
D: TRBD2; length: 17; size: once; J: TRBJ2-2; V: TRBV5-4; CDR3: CASSPPGLGKGTGELFF; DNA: TGTGCCAGCAGCCCGCCTGGACTAGGGAAGGGTACCGGGGAGCTGTTTTTT
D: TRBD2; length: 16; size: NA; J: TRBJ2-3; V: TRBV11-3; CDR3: CASSPHSGRGIDTQYF; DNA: TGTGCCAGCAGCCCCCATAGCGGGAGAGGAATAGATACGCAGTATTTT
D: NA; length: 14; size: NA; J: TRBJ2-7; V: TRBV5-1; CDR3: CASSLRDAAYEQYF; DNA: TGCGCCAGCAGCCTACGGGACGCAGCCTACGAGCAGTACTTC
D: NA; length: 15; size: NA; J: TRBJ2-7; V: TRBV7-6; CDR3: CASSPSSQSNYEQYF; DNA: TGTGCCAGCAGCCCCTCTTCCCAAAGCAACTACGAGCAGTACTTC
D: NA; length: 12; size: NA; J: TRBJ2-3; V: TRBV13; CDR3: CASSLSEDTQYF; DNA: TGTGCCAGCAGCTTAAGTGAAGATACGCAGTATTTT
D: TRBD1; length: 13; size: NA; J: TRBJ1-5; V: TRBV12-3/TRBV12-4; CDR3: CASREGAAQPQHF; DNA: TGTGCCAGCAGGGAGGGGGCAGCTCAGCCCCAGCATTTT
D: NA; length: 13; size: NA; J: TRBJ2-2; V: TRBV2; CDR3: CASSASETGELFF; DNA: TGTGCCAGCAGCGCCTCTGAGACCGGGGAGCTGTTTTTT
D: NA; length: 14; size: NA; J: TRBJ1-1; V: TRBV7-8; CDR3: CASSWGGTDTEAFF; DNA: TGTGCCAGCAGCTGGGGCGGGACCGACACTGAAGCTTTCTTT
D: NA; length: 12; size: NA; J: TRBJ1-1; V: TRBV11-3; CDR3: CASSRASTEAFF; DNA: TGTGCCAGCAGCCGCGCCAGTACTGAAGCTTTCTTT
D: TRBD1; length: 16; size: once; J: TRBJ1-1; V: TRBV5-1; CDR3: CASSLETGGDNTEAFF; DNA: TGCGCCAGCAGCTTGGAGACAGGGGGTGATAACACTGAAGCTTTCTTT